This note documents a single T cell receptor (beta chain) sequence. This sample's treatment: some 20 received Ad26.COV2.S at low or high dose, single or two shots; five or six received placebo; per-sample allocation not given. Sampling happened 63 days after the first vaccine or placebo injection. It was an adult aged 18-55 years in Boston who was the donor. Generated by immunoSEQ multiplex PCR, the TCRdb table keeps only in-frame clones and is missing some. The sample consists of about 350,000 clones, about 88% of them appearing once. The sample originates from a study of Ad26.COV2.S vaccination and SARS-CoV-2 variants. Overall study: Doses of Ad26.COV2.S were injected into muscle once or twice, 56 days apart.

V shed 4 bases and J 6 bases; nucleotides not matched to a gene: 7. CDR1 and CDR2 from the germline V gene are LGHDT and YNNKEL (reference sequence). The CDR3 length is 15 residues. Specimen: peripheral blood, collected in a trial of Ad26.COV2.S vaccine versus placebo. The receptor's source is a person aged 18-60 years who received the Ad26.COV2.S COVID-19 vaccine or a placebo. This chain joins TRBV3-1 (or the pseudogene TRBV3-2) and TRBJ2-3, with 10 bases that match TRBD2. The CDR3 here is CASSLTAGGRDTQYF. The CDR3 DNA sequence: TGTGCCAGCAGCCTTACAGCGGGGGGGCGGGATACGCAGTATTTT.